The 26 T cell receptor beta chains below come from one sample, sequenced in a study of blood T cell repertoires in COVID-19 (TCRdb year 2020). The library was produced with the immunoSEQ multiplex PCR assay. TCRdb holds this immuneACCESS table with in-frame rearrangements only. Some clones are missing; in checked studies, unresolved V genes explain under half, and the rest has no known cause. The sample table contains tens of thousands of clones; only one count was recorded for roughly 88% of them. The ten most abundant clones make up about 11% of the sample. Input material: peripheral blood. The receptors originated from a human donor in a cohort sampled during active COVID-19. The donor label of this sample is uncertain.

The genes are TRBV19 and TRBJ1-2, with TRBD1 matching 7 bases. After removal of 7 bases from V and 2 bases from J, the junction contained 7 bases not matched to a gene. Germline V CDR1 and CDR2: LNHDA, SQIVND (reference sequence). This CDR3 comprises 14 residues. DNA of the CDR3: TGTGCCAGTACGGGTGAGGGGGCGAACTATGGCTACACCTTC. Its translation is CASTGEGANYGYTF.

This chain links TRBV4-1 with TRBJ1-2, with a tentative D call TRBD1 (6 bases). V lost 1 base, J lost 6 bases, and 15 bases lay in between. Germline V lookup: CDR1 MGHRA, CDR2 YSYEKL. The CDR3 totals 15 residues. The DNA of the CDR3 is TGCGCCAGCAGCCAAGTTCGGGGGGCCTCCGATGGCTACACCTTC. As protein: CASSQVRGASDGYTF.

The gene calls are TRBV30 and TRBJ1-3; tentative D call: TRBD1 (5 bases). This CDR3 spans 16 amino acids. Trimming took off 6 bases at V and 0 bases at J, with 18 bases between the two ends. Germline CDR1 is GTSNPN and CDR2 is SVGIG (reference sequence). CDR3 bases: TGTGCCTGCAGGTTTATGACAGTTCGCTCTGGAAACACCATATATTTT. It yields the protein CACRFMTVRSGNTIYF. Full variable domain (remainder filled in from reference TRBV30 and TRBJ1-3): SQTIHQWPATLVQPVGSPLSLECTVEGTSNPNLYWYRQAAGRGLQLLFYSVGIGQISSEVPQNLSASRPQDRQFILSSKKLLLSDSGFYLCACRFMTVRSGNTIYFGEGSWLTVV.

The chain couples TRBV5-1 to TRBJ1-2; 7 bases map to TRBD1. The V and J ends lost 0 bases and 6 bases, in that order; junction bases with no gene match: 8. This CDR3 region has 15 residues. Germline V CDR1 and CDR2: SGHRS, YFSETQ. The CDR3 sequence: CASSLGSSGGHGYTF. The CDR3 nucleotides read TGCGCCAGCAGCTTGGGCAGTTCAGGGGGTCATGGCTACACCTTC.

The J gene is TRBJ2-3, the V gene TRBV28; 7 bases align to TRBD2. The CDR3 sequence is 15 residues long. Germline V gene sequence: CDR1 MDHEN, CDR2 SYDVKM. Trimming took 4 bases from V and 2 from J; bases not matched to a gene: 6. The CDR3 nucleotides read TGTGCCAGCAGTTCCTGGGCGGGAGCCACAGATACGCAGTATTTT. Protein: CASSSWAGATDTQYF.

This chain joins TRBV5-6 and TRBJ1-5; D is ambiguous. The CDR3 is 14 amino acids. V lost 4 bases and J lost 0, with 8 bases in between. Germline CDR1 is SGHDT and CDR2 is YYEEEE. The CDR3 region is CASSRRYSNQPQHF. The CDR3 DNA is TGTGCCAGCAGCCGGAGGTATAGCAATCAGCCCCAGCATTTT.

In DNA, the CDR3 is TGTGCCAGCAGCACGGGACAGGGCCTTGGCTACACCTTC. As protein: CASSTGQGLGYTF. The chain recombines TRBV28 with TRBJ1-2; 9 bases match TRBD1. This CDR3 contains 13 residues. CDR1 and CDR2 from the germline V gene are MDHEN and SYDVKM. Trimming took 6 bases from V and 7 from J; bases not matched to a gene: 6.

In its sample, this clone was seen a few times. The chain recombines TRBV27 with TRBJ2-7, with 12 bases that match TRBD1. Germline CDR1 and CDR2: MNHEY and SMNVEV (reference sequence). With V trimmed by 6 bases and J by 6 bases, 6 bases remained unmatched. This CDR3 region has 14 residues. CDR3 residues: CASSRDRGRREQYF. The CDR3 DNA reads as TGTGCCAGCAGCCGGGACAGGGGGCGACGCGAGCAGTACTTC.

This chain connects TRBV10-3 to TRBJ2-1; 10 bases map to TRBD2. With V trimmed by 8 bases and J by 10 bases, 11 bases remained unmatched. This CDR3 region has 14 residues. CDR1 is ENHRY and CDR2 is SYGVKD in the germline V gene. The CDR3 reads CAIVGAGGPGEQFF. CDR3 DNA sequence: TGTGCCATCGTAGGAGCGGGAGGGCCGGGGGAGCAGTTCTTC.

The chain is built from TRBV6-5 and TRBJ2-7; 10 bases line up with TRBD2. There are 12 residues in the CDR3. Germline lookup yields CDR1 MNHEY and CDR2 SVGAGI. CDR3 DNA sequence: TGTGCCAGCAAGGCTAGCGGGAGTCACTCTTCGGTA. Its protein product is CASKASGSHSSV.

The chain carries TRBV5-8 and TRBJ2-5; TRBD2 agrees at 7 bases. Germline values: CDR1 SGHTS, CDR2 YDEGEE. The length of the CDR3 is 15 residues. The J segment lost 4 bases and the V segment lost 3 bases, leaving 9 bases of the junction unmatched. CDR3 amino acids: CASSWGREGGETQYF. In nucleotides, the CDR3 is TGTGCCAGCAGCTGGGGGAGGGAAGGTGGAGAGACCCAGTACTTC.

This chain connects TRBV7-2 to TRBJ2-1; D unclear. CDR1 and CDR2 (germline): SGHTA, FQGNSA. The V and J ends lost 5 bases and 3 bases respectively, with 11 bases between them. The CDR3 is 14 amino acids. DNA for the CDR3: TGTGCCAGCAGCCCCAGCGCCGTCTACAATGAGCAGTTCTTC. It specifies CASSPSAVYNEQFF.

This chain links TRBV9 with TRBJ1-2, with D possibly TRBD1 on 5 matching bases. The CDR3 runs 14 residues. Trimming left V 3 bases short and J 8 bases short, with 17 bases between. Germline V gives CDR1 SGDLS, CDR2 YYNGEE. CDR3 in amino acids: CASSEGLPDWGYTF. CDR3 sequence (DNA): TGTGCCAGCAGCGAGGGACTCCCAGATTGGGGCTACACCTTC.

This clone was detected once. V usage is TRBV5-1 and J usage is TRBJ2-7, with 11 nucleotides matching TRBD2. The length of the CDR3 is 15 residues. Germline CDR1 and CDR2: SGHRS and YFSETQ. J lost 2 bases, V lost 4 bases, and 5 bases had no gene match. Here the CDR3 DNA reads TGCGCCAGCAGCAAGGGACTAGCGGCGACCTACGAGCAGTACTTC. Translating gives CASSKGLAATYEQYF.

This rearrangement joins TRBV11-2 to TRBJ2-7; tentative D call: TRBD2 (5 bases). The CDR3 is 14 amino acids. The germline V gene encodes CDR1 SGHAT and CDR2 FQNNGV. V was trimmed by 3 bases and J by 3 bases, leaving 12 bases between them. The CDR3 bases are TGTGCCAGCAGCTTGCTGCTAGGAGGCTACGAGCAGTACTTC. This gives the protein CASSLLLGGYEQYF.

This sequence joins TRBV5-8 and TRBJ2-7; D might be TRBD2 (5 bases). The length of the CDR3 is 14 residues. CDR1 is SGHTS and CDR2 is YDEGEE in the germline V gene. The V and J ends lost 1 base and 0 bases respectively, with 8 bases between them. CDR3 sequence: CASSLSGSSYEQYF. DNA for the CDR3: TGTGCCAGCAGCTTGAGCGGAAGCTCCTACGAGCAGTACTTC.

For the CDR3, the DNA is TGTGCCAGCAGCGCACAGGGGATGGGAAACACCATATATTTT. As protein: CASSAQGMGNTIYF. V usage is TRBV9 and J usage is TRBJ1-3, with 7 bases lining up with TRBD1. The CDR3 has 14 residues. CDR1 and CDR2 from the germline V gene are SGDLS and YYNGEE. With 3 bases clipped from V and 4 bases from J, the junction kept 4 bases outside the gene matches.

This clone was seen a single time. J is TRBJ2-3 and V is TRBV24-1, with a weak D call TRBD1 (6 bases). The V end was cut by 7 bases, the J end by 2 bases, with 9 bases between. Germline CDR1 and CDR2: KGHDR and SFDVKD. The CDR3 is made up of 13 amino acids. This CDR3 reads CATRGDNTDTQYF. DNA for the CDR3: TGTGCCACCAGGGGGGACAACACAGATACGCAGTATTTT.

This sequence joins TRBV19 and TRBJ2-3, with TRBD1 matching over 7 bases. V trimming: 7 bases; J trimming: 6 bases; junction bases outside the gene matches: 7. The CDR3 sequence is 13 residues long. Germline CDR1 is LNHDA and CDR2 is SQIVND (reference sequence). As DNA, the CDR3 is TGTGCCAGTACTCCCAGGGGGTTCGATACGCAGTATTTT. Translating it yields CASTPRGFDTQYF.

This chain uses TRBV19 with TRBJ1-3; D is unclear. There are 14 residues in the CDR3. The V and J ends lost 2 bases and 4 bases respectively, with 9 bases between them. Germline V gene data show CDR1 as LNHDA and CDR2 as SQIVND (reference sequence). The CDR3 sequence: CASSIRVSGNTIYF. The CDR3 DNA sequence: TGTGCCAGTAGTATACGGGTGTCAGGAAACACCATATATTTT.

This sequence joins TRBV4-1 and TRBJ2-6; 7 bases are shared with TRBD1. The germline V gene encodes CDR1 MGHRA and CDR2 YSYEKL. CDR3 length: 16 residues. V gave up 1 base and J gave up 4 bases; unmatched junction bases: 4. CDR3 sequence (DNA): TGCGCCAGCAGCCAAGCACCGGGACAGGGGGCCAACGTCCTGACTTTC. It specifies CASSQAPGQGANVLTF.

The gene calls are TRBV5-1 and TRBJ2-1, with 9 bases identical to TRBD1. The ends lost 3 bases at V and 4 bases at J; junction bases unmatched: 5. Germline CDR1 SGHRS, CDR2 YFSETQ. CDR3 size: 15 residues. This CDR3 is CASSYGDREYNEQFF. CDR3 coding DNA: TGCGCCAGCAGCTACGGGGACAGGGAATACAATGAGCAGTTCTTC.

Only one count was recorded for this clone. The chain is built from TRBV28 and TRBJ1-2; tentative D call: TRBD1 (5 bases). The germline V gene has CDR1 MDHEN and CDR2 SYDVKM. The CDR3 consists of 12 residues. V lost 6 bases and J lost 8, with 13 bases in between. For the CDR3, the DNA is TGTGCCAGCAGCCGCGGGGCTCGCGGCTACACCTTC. Encoded protein: CASSRGARGYTF.

The CDR3 sequence is CASRASASSTDTQYF. The CDR3 DNA reads as TGTGCTAGTAGAGCTAGCGCCTCTAGCACAGATACGCAGTATTTT. The V and J genes are TRBV12-5 and TRBJ2-3; tentatively, D is TRBD2 (6 bases). The CDR3 sequence is 15 residues long. CDR1 LGHNT and CDR2 FRNRAP come from the germline V gene. Trimming removed 8 bases at V and 0 bases at J, with 15 bases between.

The genes are TRBV7-9 and TRBJ1-1; 7 nucleotides align to TRBD1. Trimming removed 7 bases from V and 4 bases from J; junction bases left unmatched: 6. Germline V gene data show CDR1 as SEHNR and CDR2 as FQNEAQ (reference sequence). The CDR3 has 13 residues. CDR3 residues: CASNRAGGTEAFF. The CDR3 region has the DNA TGTGCCAGCAACCGCGCAGGGGGCACTGAAGCTTTCTTT.

V is TRBV18 and J is TRBJ1-2, with TRBD1 as a possible D gene (6 bases). The CDR3 is 13 amino acids. V lost 2 bases and J 5 bases, leaving 9 bases between the germline ends. The germline V gene has CDR1 KGHSH and CDR2 LQKENI. The CDR3 sequence: CASSPTGKYGYTF. CDR3 DNA sequence: TGTGCCAGCTCACCAACAGGGAAATATGGCTACACCTTC.